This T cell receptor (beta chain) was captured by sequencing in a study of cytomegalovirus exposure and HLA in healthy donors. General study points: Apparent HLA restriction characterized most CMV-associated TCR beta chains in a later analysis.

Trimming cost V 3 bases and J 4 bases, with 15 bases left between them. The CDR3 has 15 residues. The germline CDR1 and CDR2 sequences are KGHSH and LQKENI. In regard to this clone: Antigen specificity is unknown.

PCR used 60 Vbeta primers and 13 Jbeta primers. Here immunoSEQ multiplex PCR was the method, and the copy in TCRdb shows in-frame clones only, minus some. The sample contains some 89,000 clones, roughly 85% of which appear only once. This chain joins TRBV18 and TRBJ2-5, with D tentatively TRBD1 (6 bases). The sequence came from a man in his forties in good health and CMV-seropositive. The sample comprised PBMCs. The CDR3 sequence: CASSPGAGARETQYF. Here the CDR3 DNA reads TGTGCCAGCTCACCTGGGGCAGGGGCAAGAGAGACCCAGTACTTC.